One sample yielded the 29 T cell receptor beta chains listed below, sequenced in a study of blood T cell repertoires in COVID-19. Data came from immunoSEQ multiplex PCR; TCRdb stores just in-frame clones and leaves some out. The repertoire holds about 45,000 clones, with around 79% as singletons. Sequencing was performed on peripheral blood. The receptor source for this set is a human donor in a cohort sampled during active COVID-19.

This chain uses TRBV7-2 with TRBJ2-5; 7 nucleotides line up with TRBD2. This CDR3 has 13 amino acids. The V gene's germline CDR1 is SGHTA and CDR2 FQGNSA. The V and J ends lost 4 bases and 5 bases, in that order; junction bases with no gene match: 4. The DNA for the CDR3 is TGTGCCAGCAGCTCGGGACTAACGGAGACCCAGTACTTC. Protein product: CASSSGLTETQYF.

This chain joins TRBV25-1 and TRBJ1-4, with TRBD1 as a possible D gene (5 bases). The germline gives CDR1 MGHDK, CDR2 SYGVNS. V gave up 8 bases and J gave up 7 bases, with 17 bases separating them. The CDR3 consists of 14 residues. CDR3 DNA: TGTGCCAGCGCCCCTGCGGGGGAGGGTGAAAAACTGTTTTTT. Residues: CASAPAGEGEKLFF.

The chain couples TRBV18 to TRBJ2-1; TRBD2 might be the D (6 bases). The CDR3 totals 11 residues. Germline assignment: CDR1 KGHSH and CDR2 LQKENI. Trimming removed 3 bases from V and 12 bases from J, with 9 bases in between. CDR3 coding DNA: TGTGCCAGCTCACCTTCGGAGGGGCAGTTCTTC. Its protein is CASSPSEGQFF.

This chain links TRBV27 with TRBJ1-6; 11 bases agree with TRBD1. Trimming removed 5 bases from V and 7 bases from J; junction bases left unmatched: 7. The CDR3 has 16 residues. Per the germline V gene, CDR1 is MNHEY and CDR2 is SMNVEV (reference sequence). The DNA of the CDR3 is TGTGCCAGCAGTCACCGGACAGGGGGCGGGAATTCACCCCTCCACTTT. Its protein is CASSHRTGGGNSPLHF.

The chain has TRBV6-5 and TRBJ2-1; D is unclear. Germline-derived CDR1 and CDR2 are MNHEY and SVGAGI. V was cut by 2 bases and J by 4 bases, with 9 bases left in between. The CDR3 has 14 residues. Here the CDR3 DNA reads TGTGCCAGCAGTTACGCGACTGTTTACAATGAGCAGTTCTTC. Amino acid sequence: CASSYATVYNEQFF.

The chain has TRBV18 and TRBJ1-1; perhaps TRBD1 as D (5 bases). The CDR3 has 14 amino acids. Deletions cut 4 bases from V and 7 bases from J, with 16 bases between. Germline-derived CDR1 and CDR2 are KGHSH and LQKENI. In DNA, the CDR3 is TGTGCCAGCTCACAGGACGGGGGTCGCCGTGAAGCTTTCTTT. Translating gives CASSQDGGRREAFF.

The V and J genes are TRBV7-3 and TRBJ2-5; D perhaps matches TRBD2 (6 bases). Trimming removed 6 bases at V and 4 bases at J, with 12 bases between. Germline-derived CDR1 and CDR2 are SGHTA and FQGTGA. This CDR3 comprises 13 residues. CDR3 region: CASRNSGGETQYF. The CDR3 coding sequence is TGTGCCAGCAGGAATAGCGGAGGAGAGACCCAGTACTTC.

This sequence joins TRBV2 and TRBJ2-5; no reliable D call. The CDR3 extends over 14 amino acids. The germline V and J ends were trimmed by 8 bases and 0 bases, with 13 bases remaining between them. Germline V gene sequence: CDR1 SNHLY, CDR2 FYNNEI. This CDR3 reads CASSPLSDQETQYF. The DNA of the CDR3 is TGTGCCAGCTCTCCATTGTCGGACCAAGAGACCCAGTACTTC.

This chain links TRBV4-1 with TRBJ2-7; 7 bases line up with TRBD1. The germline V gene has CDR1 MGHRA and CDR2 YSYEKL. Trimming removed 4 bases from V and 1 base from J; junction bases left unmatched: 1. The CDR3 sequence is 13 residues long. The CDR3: CASSLDRSYEQYF. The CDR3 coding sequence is TGCGCCAGCAGCCTGGACAGGTCCTACGAGCAGTACTTC.

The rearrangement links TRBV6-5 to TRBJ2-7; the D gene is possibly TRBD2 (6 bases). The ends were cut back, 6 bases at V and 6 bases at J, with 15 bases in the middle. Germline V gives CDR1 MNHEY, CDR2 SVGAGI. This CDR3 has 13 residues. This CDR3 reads CASSRDFSPEQYF. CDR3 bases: TGTGCCAGCAGCCGGGACTTTTCACCCGAGCAGTACTTC.

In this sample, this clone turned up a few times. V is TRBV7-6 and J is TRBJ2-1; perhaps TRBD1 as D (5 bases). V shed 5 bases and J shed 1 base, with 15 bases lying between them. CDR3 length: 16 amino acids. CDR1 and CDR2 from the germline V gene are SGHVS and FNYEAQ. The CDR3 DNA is TGTGCCAGCAGCCCATCAAGACAGAGATCCTACAATGAGCAGTTCTTC. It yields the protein CASSPSRQRSYNEQFF.

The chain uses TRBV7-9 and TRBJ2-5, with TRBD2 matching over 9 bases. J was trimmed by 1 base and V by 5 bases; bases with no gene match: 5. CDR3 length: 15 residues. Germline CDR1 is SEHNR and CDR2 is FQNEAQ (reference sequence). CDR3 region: CASSTLAGIQETQYF. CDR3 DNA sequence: TGTGCCAGCAGCACCCTAGCGGGGATCCAAGAGACCCAGTACTTC.

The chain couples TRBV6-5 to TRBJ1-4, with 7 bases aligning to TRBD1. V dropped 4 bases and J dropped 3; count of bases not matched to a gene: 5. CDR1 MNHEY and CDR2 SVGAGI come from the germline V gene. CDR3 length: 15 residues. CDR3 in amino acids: CASSSRTGANEKLFF. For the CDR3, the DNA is TGTGCCAGCAGTTCCCGGACAGGCGCTAATGAAAAACTGTTTTTT.

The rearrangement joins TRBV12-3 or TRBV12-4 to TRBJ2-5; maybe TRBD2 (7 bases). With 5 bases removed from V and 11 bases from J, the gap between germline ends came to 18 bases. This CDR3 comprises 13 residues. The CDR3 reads CASSPSQGRGQYF. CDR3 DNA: TGTGCCAGCAGTCCGTCGCAGGGGAGGGGACAGTACTTC.

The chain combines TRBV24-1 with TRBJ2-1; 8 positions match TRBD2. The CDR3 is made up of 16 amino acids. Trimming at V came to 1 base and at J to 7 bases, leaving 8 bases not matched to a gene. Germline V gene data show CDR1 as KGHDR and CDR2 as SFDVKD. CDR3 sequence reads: CATSDLKREQQNEQFF. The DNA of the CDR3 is TGTGCCACCAGTGATTTAAAGCGGGAGCAACAAAATGAGCAGTTCTTC.

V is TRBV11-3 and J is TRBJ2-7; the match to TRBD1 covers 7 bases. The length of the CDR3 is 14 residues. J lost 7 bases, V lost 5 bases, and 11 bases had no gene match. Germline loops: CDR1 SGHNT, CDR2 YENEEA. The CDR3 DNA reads TGTGCCAGCAGCCCCGGACAGGCGTCAGGGGAGCAGTACTTC. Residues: CASSPGQASGEQYF.

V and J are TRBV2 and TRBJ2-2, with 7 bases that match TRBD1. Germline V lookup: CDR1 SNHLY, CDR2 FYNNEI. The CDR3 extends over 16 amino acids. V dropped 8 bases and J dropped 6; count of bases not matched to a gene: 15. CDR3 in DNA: TGTGCCAGCGCGCCCGACACAGGGGCGGTTGCCGGGGAGCTGTTTTTT. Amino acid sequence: CASAPDTGAVAGELFF.

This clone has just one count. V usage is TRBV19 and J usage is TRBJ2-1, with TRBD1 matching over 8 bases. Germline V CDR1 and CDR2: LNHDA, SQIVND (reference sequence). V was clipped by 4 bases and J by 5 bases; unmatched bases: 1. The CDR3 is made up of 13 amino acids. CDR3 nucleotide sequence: TGTGCCAGTAGTAGGGACAGGAACAATGAGCAGTTCTTC. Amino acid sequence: CASSRDRNNEQFF.

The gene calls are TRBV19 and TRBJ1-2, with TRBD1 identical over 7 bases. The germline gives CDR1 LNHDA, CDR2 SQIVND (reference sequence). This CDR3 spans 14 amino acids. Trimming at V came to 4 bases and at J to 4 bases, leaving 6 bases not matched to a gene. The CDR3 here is CASSKGQVLYGYTF. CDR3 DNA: TGTGCCAGTAGTAAAGGACAGGTGCTCTATGGCTACACCTTC.

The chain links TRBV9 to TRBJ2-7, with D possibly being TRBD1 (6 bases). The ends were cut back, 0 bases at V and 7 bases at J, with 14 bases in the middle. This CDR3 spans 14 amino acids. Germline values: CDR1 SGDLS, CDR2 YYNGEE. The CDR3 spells CASSVDGGEREQYF. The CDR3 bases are TGTGCCAGCAGCGTAGATGGGGGCGAACGAGAGCAGTACTTC.

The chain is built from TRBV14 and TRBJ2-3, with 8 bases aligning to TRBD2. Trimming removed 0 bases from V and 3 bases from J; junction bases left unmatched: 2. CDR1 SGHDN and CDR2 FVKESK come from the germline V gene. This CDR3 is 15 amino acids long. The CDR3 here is CASSQEAGATDTQYF. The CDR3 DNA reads TGTGCCAGCAGCCAAGAAGCGGGAGCTACAGATACGCAGTATTTT. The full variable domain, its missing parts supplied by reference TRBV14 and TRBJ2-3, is EAGVTQFPSHSVIEKGQTVTLRCDPISGHDNLYWYRRVMGKEIKFLLHFVKESKQDESGMPNNRFLAERTGGTYSTLKVQPAELEDSGVYFCASSQEAGATDTQYFGPGTRLTVL.

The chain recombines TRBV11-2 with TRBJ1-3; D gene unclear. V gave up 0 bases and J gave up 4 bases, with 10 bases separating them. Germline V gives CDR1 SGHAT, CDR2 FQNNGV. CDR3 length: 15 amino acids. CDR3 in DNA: TGTGCCAGCAGCTTAGACAGCGGCCTAGGAAACACCATATATTTT. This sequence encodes CASSLDSGLGNTIYF.

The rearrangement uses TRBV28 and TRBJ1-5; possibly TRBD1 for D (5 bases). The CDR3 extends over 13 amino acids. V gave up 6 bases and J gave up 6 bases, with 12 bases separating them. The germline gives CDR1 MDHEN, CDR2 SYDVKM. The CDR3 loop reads CASRLGGSQPQHF. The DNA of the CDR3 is TGTGCCAGCAGACTGGGGGGGAGTCAGCCCCAGCATTTT.

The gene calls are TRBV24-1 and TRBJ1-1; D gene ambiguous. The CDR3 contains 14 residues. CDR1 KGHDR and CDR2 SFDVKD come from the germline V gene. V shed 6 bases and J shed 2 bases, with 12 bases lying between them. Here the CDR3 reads CATSSAGSNTEAFF. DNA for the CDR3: TGTGCCACCAGTAGCGCCGGGTCAAACACTGAAGCTTTCTTT.

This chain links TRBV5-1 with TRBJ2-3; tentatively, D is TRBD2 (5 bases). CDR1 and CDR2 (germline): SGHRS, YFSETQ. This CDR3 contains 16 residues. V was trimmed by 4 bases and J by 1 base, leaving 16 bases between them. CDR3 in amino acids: CASSLRGSIGTDTQYF. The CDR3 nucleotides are TGCGCCAGCAGCCTCCGGGGTTCCATTGGCACAGATACGCAGTATTTT.

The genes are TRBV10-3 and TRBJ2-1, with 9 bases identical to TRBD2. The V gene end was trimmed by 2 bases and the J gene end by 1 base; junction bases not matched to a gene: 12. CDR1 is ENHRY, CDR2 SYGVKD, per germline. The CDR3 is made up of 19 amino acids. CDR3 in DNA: TGTGCCATCAGTGAGACAAAAATCAGACTAGCGGTATCCTACAATGAGCAGTTCTTC. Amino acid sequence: CAISETKIRLAVSYNEQFF.

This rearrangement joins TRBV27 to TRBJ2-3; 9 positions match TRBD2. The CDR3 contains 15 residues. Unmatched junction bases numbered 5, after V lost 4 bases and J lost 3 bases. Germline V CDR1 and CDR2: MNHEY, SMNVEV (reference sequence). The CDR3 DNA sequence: TGTGCCAGCAGTTCACTAGCGGGTGCAACAGATACGCAGTATTTT. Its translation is CASSSLAGATDTQYF.

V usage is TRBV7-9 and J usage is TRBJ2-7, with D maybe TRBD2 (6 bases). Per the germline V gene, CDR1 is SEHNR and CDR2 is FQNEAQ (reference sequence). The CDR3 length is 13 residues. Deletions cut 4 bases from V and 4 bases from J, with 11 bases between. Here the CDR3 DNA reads TGTGCCAGCAGCTGGGCGGGGTCATACGAGCAGTACTTC. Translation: CASSWAGSYEQYF.

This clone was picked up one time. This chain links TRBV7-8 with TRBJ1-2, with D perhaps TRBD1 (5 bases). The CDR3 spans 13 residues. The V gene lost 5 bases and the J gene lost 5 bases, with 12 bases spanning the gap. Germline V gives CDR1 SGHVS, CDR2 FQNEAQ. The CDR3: CASSADGGYGYTF. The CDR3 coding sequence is TGTGCCAGCAGCGCGGACGGGGGGTATGGCTACACCTTC.